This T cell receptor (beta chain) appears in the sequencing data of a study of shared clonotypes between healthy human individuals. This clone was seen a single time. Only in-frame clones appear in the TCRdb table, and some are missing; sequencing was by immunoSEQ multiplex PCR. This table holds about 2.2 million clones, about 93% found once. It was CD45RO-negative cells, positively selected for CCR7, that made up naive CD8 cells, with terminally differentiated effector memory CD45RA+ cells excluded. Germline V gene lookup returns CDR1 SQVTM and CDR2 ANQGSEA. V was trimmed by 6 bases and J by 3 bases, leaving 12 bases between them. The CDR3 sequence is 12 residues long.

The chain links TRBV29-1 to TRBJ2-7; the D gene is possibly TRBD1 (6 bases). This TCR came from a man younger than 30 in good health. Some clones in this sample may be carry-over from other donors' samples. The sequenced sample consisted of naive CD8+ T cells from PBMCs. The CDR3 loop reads CSVTRDNYEQYF. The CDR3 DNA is TGCAGCGTCACCCGGGACAACTACGAGCAGTACTTC.